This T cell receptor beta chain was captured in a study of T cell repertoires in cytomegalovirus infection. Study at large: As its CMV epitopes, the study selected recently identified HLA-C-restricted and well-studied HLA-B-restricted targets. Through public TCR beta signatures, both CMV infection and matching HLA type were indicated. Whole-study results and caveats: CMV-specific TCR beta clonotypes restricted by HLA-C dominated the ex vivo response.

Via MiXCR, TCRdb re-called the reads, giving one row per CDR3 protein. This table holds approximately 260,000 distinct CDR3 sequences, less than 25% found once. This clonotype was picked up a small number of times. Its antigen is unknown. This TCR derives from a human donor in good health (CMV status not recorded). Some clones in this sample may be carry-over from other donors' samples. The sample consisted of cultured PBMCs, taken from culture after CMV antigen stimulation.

The CDR3: CASSQDSGAYYGYTF. CDR3 in DNA: TGCGCCAGCAGCCAAGACTCCGGGGCCTACTATGGCTACACCTTC. The rearrangement links TRBV4-3 to TRBJ1-2; tentatively, D is TRBD1 (5 bases). Germline CDR1 reads LGHNA; CDR2 reads YSLEER. V was shortened by 0 bases and J by 3 bases, with 11 bases between the two germline ends. The CDR3 is 15 residues long.